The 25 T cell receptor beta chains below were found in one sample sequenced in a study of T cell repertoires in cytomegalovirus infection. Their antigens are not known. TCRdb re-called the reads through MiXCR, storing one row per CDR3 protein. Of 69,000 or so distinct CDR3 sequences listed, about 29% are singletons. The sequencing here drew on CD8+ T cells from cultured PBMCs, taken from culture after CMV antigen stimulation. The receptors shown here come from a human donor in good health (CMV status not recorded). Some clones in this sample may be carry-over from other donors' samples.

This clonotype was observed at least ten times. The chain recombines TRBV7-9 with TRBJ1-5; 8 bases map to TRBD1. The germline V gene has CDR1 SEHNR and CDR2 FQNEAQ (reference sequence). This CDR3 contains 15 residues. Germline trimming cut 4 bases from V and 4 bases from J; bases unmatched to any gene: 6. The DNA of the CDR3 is TGTGCCAGCAGCTCAACACAGGGGGGGAATCAGCCCCAGCATTTT. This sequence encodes CASSSTQGGNQPQHF.

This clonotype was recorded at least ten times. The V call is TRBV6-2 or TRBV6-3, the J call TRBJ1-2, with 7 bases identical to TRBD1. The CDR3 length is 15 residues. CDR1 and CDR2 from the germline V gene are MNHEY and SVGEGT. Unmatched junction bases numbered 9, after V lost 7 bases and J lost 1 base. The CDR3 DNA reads TGTGCCAGCACCCTCGACAGGGTGGGTAACTATGGCTACACCTTC. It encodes CASTLDRVGNYGYTF.

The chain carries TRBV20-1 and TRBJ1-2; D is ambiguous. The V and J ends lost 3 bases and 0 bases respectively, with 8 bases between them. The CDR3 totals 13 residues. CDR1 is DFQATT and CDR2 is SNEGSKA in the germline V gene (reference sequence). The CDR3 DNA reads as TGCAGTGCTAGTGGAGGGACTAACTATGGCTACACCTTC. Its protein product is CSASGGTNYGYTF.

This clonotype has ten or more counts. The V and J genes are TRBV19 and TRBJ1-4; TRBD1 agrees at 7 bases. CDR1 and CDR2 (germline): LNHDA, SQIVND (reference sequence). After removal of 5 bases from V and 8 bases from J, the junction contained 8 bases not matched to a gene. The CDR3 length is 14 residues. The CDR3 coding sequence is TGTGCCAGTAGTCCCACGACAGGGTACGAAAAACTGTTTTTT. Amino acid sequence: CASSPTTGYEKLFF.

CDR3 amino acids: CASATGVGYTF. For the CDR3, the DNA is TGTGCCAGCGCAACAGGGGTGGGCTACACCTTC. The chain recombines TRBV7-9 with TRBJ1-2, with TRBD1 matching over 7 bases. From germline, CDR1 is SEHNR and CDR2 FQNEAQ (reference sequence). V trimming: 8 bases; J trimming: 8 bases; junction bases outside the gene matches: 5. The CDR3 spans 11 residues.

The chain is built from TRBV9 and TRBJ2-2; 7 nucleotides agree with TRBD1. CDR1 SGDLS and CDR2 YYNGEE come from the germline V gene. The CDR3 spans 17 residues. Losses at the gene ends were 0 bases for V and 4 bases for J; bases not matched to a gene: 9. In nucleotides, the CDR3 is TGTGCCAGCAGCGTAGGGGGACAGCCTAAAGGCACCGGGGAGCTGTTTTTT. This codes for CASSVGGQPKGTGELFF.

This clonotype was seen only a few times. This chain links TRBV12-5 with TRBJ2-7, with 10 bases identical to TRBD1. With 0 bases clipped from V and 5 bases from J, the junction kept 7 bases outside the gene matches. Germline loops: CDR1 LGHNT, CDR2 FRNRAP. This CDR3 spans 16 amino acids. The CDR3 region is CASGLVKRTGGDEQYF. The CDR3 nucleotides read TGTGCTAGTGGTTTGGTAAAGCGGACAGGGGGAGACGAGCAGTACTTC.

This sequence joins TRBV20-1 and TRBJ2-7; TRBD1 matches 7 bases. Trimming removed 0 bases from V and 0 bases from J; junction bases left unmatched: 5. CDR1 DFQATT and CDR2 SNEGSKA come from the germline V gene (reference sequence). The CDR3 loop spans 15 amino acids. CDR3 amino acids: CSARDDRVHSYEQYF. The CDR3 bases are TGCAGTGCTAGAGATGACAGGGTCCACTCCTACGAGCAGTACTTC.

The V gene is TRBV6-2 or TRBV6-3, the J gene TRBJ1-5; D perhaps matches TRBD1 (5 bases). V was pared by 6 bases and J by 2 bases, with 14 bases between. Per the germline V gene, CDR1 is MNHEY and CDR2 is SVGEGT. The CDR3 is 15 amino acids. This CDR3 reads CASSPTGGGNQPQHF. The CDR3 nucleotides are TGTGCCAGCAGCCCGACGGGGGGTGGCAATCAGCCCCAGCATTTT.

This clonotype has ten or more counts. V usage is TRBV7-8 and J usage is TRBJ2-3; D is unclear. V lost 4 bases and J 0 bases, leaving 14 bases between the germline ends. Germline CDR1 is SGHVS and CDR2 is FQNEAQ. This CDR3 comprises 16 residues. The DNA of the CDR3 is TGTGCCAGCAGCTCCTGGGTCCGTCCTAGCACAGATACGCAGTATTTT. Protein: CASSSWVRPSTDTQYF.

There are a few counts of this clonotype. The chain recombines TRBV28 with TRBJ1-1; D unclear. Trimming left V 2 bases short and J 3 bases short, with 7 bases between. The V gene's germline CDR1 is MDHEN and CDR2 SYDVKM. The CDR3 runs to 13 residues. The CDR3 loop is CASSLTADTEAFF. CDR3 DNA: TGTGCCAGCAGTTTAACAGCCGACACTGAAGCTTTCTTT.

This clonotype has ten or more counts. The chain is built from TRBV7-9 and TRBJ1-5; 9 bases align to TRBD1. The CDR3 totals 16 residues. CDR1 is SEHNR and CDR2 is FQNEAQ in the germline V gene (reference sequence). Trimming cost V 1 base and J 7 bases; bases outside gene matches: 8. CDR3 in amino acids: CASSLVGTGLHQPQHF. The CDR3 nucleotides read TGTGCCAGCAGCTTAGTTGGGACAGGGCTCCACCAGCCCCAGCATTTT.

The CDR3 DNA reads as TGTGCCAGCAGCTTAGCGGGCCTAGCGGGAGTTCCCGGGGAGCTGTTTTTT. It translates to CASSLAGLAGVPGELFF. This chain uses TRBV7-2 with TRBJ2-2, with 10 bases matching TRBD2. The V gene's germline CDR1 is SGHTA and CDR2 FQGNSA. This CDR3 spans 17 amino acids. The J segment lost 6 bases and the V segment lost 0 bases, leaving 7 bases of the junction unmatched.

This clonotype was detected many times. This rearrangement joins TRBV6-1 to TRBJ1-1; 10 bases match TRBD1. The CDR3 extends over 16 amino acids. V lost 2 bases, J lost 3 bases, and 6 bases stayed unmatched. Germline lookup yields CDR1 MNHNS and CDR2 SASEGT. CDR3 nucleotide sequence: TGTGCCAGCAGTGAATCCGGGACAGGGGTGCACACTGAAGCTTTCTTT. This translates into CASSESGTGVHTEAFF.

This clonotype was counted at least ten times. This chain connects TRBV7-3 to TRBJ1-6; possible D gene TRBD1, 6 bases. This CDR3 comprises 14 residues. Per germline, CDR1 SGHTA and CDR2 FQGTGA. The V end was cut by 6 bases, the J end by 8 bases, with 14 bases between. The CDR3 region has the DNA TGTGCCAGCAGACAAACAGGGAGCGATTCACCCCTCCACTTT. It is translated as CASRQTGSDSPLHF.

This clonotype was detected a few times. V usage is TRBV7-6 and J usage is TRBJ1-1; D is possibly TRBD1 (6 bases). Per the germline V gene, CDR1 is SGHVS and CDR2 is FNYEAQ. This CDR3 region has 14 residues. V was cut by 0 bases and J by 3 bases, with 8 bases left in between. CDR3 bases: TGTGCCAGCAGCTTAGCGAGGGGGGACACTGAAGCTTTCTTT. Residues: CASSLARGDTEAFF.

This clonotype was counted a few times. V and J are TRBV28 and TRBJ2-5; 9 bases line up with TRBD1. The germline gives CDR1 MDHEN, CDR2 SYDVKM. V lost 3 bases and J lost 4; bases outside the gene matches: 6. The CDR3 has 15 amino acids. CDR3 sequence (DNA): TGTGCCAGCAGTTTCGGGACAGGGTCTCCAGAGACCCAGTACTTC. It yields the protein CASSFGTGSPETQYF.

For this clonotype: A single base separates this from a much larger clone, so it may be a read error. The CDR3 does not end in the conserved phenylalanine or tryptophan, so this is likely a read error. This CDR3 is CASSHQRTTGVPEQFS. CDR3 bases: TGCGCCAGCAGCCACCAAAGAACGACAGGGGTCCCTGAGCAGTTCTCC. The rearrangement joins TRBV4-1 to TRBJ2-1, with TRBD1 matching over 8 bases. The V gene's germline CDR1 is MGHRA and CDR2 YSYEKL. CDR3 length equals 16 residues. After removal of 3 bases from V and 9 bases from J, the junction contained 13 bases not matched to a gene.

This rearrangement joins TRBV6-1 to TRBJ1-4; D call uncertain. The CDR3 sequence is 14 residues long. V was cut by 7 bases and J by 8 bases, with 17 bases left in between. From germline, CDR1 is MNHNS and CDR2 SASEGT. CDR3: CASNSGLAKEKLFF. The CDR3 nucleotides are TGTGCCAGCAACTCAGGACTGGCCAAGGAAAAACTGTTTTTT.

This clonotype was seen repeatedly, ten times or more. CDR3 sequence (DNA): TGTGCCAGCAGCCCGTCGACTAGCGGGGCCTACGAGCAGTACTTC. This gives the protein CASSPSTSGAYEQYF. The chain combines TRBV7-2 with TRBJ2-7, with TRBD2 matching 11 bases. CDR3 length: 15 amino acids. Germline V CDR1 and CDR2: SGHTA, FQGNSA. Germline trimming cut 5 bases from V and 2 bases from J; bases unmatched to any gene: 5.

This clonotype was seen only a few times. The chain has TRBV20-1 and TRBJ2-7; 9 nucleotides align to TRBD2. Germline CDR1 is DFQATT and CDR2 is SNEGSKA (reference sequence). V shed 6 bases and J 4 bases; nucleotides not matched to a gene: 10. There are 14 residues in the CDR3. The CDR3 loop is CSARTGTSLYEQYF. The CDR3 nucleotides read TGCAGTGCCCGAACAGGGACTAGCTTGTACGAGCAGTACTTC.

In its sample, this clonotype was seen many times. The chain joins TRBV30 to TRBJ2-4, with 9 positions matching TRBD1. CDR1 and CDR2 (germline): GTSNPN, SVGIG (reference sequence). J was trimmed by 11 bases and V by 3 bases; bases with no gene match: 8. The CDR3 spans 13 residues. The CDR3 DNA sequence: TGTGCCTGGAGCCCTGCTACAGGGGGCTTTCAGTACTTC. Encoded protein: CAWSPATGGFQYF.

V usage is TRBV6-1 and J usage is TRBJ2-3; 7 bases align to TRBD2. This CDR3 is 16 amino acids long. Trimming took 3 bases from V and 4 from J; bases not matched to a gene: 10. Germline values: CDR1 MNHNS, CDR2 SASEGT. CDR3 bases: TGTGCCAGCAGTGACCCCCTCGGGGAGGGCTCAGATACGCAGTATTTT. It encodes CASSDPLGEGSDTQYF.

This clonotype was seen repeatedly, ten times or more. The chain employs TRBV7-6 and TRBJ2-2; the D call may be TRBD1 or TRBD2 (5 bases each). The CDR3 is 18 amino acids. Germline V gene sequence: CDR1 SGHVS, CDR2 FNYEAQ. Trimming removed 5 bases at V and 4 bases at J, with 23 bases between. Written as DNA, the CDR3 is TGTGCCAGCAGCAACATGGGACGGAGGTTGGGAATCACCGGGGAGCTGTTTTTT. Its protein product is CASSNMGRRLGITGELFF.

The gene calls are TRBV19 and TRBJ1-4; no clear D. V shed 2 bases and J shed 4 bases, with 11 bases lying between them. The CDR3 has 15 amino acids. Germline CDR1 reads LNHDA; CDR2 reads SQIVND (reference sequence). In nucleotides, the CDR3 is TGTGCCAGTAGTATAACGGGCTCGGGTAATGAAAAACTGTTTTTT. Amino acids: CASSITGSGNEKLFF. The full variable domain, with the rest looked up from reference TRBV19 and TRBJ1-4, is DGGITQSPKYLFRKEGQNVTLSCEQNLNHDAMYWYRQDPGQGLRLIYYSQIVNDFQKGDIAEGYSVSREKKESFPLTVTSAQKNPTAFYLCASSITGSGNEKLFFGSGTQLSVL.